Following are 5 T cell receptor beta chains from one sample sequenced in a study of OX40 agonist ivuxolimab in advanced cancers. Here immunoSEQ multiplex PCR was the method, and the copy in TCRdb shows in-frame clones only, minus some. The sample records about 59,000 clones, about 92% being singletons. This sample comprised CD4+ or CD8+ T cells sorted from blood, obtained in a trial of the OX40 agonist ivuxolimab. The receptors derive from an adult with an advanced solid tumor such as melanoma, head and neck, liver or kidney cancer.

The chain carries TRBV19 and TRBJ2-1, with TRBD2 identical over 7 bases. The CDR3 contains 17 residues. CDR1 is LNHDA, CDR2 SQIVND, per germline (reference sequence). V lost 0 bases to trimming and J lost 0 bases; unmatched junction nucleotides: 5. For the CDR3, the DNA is TGTGCCAGTAGTATAGATCCCCCGGGGGGCTCCTACAATGAGCAGTTCTTC. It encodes CASSIDPPGGSYNEQFF.

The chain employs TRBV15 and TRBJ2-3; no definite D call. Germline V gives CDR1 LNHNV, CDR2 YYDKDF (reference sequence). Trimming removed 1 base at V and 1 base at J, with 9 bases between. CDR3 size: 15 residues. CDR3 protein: CATSRAGEGTDTQYF. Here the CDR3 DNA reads TGTGCCACCAGCAGAGCGGGCGAGGGCACAGATACGCAGTATTTT.

The CDR3 loop reads CASSLGVYEQYF. The CDR3 DNA sequence: TGTGCCAGCAGTTTAGGAGTTTACGAGCAGTACTTC. The chain uses TRBV28 and TRBJ2-7; no clear D gene. Per the germline V gene, CDR1 is MDHEN and CDR2 is SYDVKM. V gave up 2 bases and J gave up 4 bases, with 6 bases separating them. The CDR3 runs to 12 residues.

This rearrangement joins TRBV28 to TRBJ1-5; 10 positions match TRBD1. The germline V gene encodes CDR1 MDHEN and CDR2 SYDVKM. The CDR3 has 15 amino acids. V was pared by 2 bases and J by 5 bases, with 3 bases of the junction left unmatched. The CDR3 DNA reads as TGTGCCAGCAGTTTAGAGACAGGGGGCTATCAGCCCCAGCATTTT. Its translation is CASSLETGGYQPQHF.

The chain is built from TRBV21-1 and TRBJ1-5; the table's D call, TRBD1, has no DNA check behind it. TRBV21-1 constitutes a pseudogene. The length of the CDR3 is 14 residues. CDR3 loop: CASRKTGGDQPQHF. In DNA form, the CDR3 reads TGTGCCAGCAGGAAGACAGGGGGCGATCAGCCCCAGCATTTT.